The TCR beta chain under discussion was sequenced for a study of blood T cell repertoires in COVID-19 (TCRdb year 2020). With regard to the full study: Samples covering the acute and convalescent phases of COVID-19 were provided by collaborators in the United States, Italy and Spain. The samples were drawn from two sources: the first 160 participants of the ongoing ImmuneRACE study, and 1,000 to 1,500 subjects contributed by 6 global collaborators. The material from the prospective study consisted of cDNA or gDNA derived from T cells, B-cell-depleted T cells, or PBMCs. The repertoires were released in a freely available public database intended as a resource for research on the immune response to SARS-CoV-2. Subjects who had been exposed to COVID-19, were actively infected with it, or had recovered from it provided the deeply sampled blood TCRbeta repertoires that made up the dataset. Where available, HLA class I and class II types were taken from metadata supplied by the sample provider and were not determined by assay-based typing. A de-identified subject ID, COVID-19 status, age in years and sex were almost always included in the sample metadata. General conclusions and limits of the study: The amount of clinical and demographic metadata varied by source and participant and was provided uncurated.

The immunoSEQ Assay, a bias-controlled multiplex PCR, was used to amplify TCRbeta CDR3 regions from genomic DNA. The original pipeline was this. Nucleated cell counts per sample were estimated from amplification of reference gene primers within the assay. To quantify the absolute abundance of each unique TCRbeta CDR3 rearrangement, sequence reads were collapsed and filtered. For each sample, productive Simpson clonality was calculated as the square root of Simpson's diversity index across productive rearrangements. Not all clones reach the TCRdb copy of this immuneACCESS table, which keeps in-frame sequences only. Checked studies attribute under half of the gap to unresolved V genes and leave the rest unexplained. D and trimming come from the DNA, and the V and J calls and clone size come from that table. In this sample the table shows around 150,000 clones, roughly 80% of which occur a single time. The top ten hold about 3% of the sample.

Collaborating institutions collected whole blood in K2EDTA tubes following their own protocols. For TCRbeta analysis, collaborators shipped samples in one of three forms: frozen whole blood, isolated PBMCs, or DNA extracted from either of those sample types. Note on this clone: It has no known antigen specificity. It has no much larger one-base neighbor in the sample; base qualities were not kept.

CDR1 and CDR2, per the germline V gene, are SGDLS and YYNGEE. The CDR3 goes from the cysteine to the phenylalanine over 13 residues. Only the CDR3 region is kept as DNA, spanning 39 bases read in frame from base 1. V was cut back by 0 bases and J by 7 bases, leaving a gap of 8 bases between them. The sample consisted of peripheral blood. This receptor chain uses TRBV9 and TRBJ2-1; no D segment can be confidently identified. The source is a man aged 65-85 years with acute or convalescent COVID-19. The CDR3 protein is CASSVDMWNEQFF. The nucleotide sequence is given as TGTGCCAGCAGCGTAGACATGTGGAATGAGCAGTTCTTC.